The 7 T cell receptor beta chains below all came from one sample that was sequenced in a study of CD8 T cell repertoires and HIV-1 epitope variants. Clones were read by immunoSEQ multiplex PCR, and TCRdb kept only the in-frame ones, dropping some. The table includes around 5,700 clones, roughly 70% detected once. These receptors' targets are unknown. The specimen sequenced was cultured CD8+ T cells derived from PBMCs. Receptors were obtained from a male donor with HIV.

V and J are TRBV19 and TRBJ1-4, with D possibly being TRBD1 (5 bases). The CDR3 runs to 18 residues. CDR1 and CDR2 (germline): LNHDA, SQIVND (reference sequence). The ends were cut back, 3 bases at V and 7 bases at J, with 24 bases in the middle. The CDR3 DNA sequence: TGTGCCAGTAGTATTCGTATCGGAGGGGCAAAGGGGATTGAAAAACTGTTTTTT. Its protein product is CASSIRIGGAKGIEKLFF.

This clone was counted a few times. This chain connects TRBV5-8 to TRBJ2-3, with 10 bases that match TRBD2. Germline CDR1 reads SGHTS; CDR2 reads YDEGEE. The CDR3 consists of 16 residues. V shed 4 bases, J shed 3 bases, and the junction held 8 bases outside the gene matches. The CDR3 spells CASSPTSGKDTDTQYF. CDR3 nucleotide sequence: TGTGCCAGCAGCCCCACTAGCGGGAAAGATACAGATACGCAGTATTTT.

The J gene is TRBJ2-1, the V gene TRBV6-5, with 9 bases identical to TRBD1. The germline gives CDR1 MNHEY, CDR2 SVGAGI. With 6 bases clipped from V and 7 bases from J, the junction kept 7 bases outside the gene matches. The CDR3 is 14 amino acids. The DNA for the CDR3 is TGTGCCAGCAGACGGGACAGGGATTTGAATGAGCAGTTCTTC. Translating gives CASRRDRDLNEQFF.

The table lists this clone with a few counts. The J gene is TRBJ1-1, the V gene TRBV27; 10 bases align to TRBD1. J gave up 0 bases and V 0 bases, and 7 bases lay outside the gene matches. The CDR3 runs 18 residues. The germline V gene has CDR1 MNHEY and CDR2 SMNVEV (reference sequence). This CDR3 reads CASSLSKRGQGMNTEAFF. CDR3 DNA: TGTGCCAGCAGTTTATCGAAAAGGGGACAGGGGATGAACACTGAAGCTTTCTTT.

The gene calls are TRBV11-2 and TRBJ2-3; 8 bases are shared with TRBD1. V was pared by 1 base and J by 2 bases, with 5 bases of the junction left unmatched. The CDR3 length is 16 residues. CDR1 and CDR2 from the germline V gene are SGHAT and FQNNGV. CDR3 nucleotide sequence: TGTGCCAGCAGCTTAGTTGGACAGGGCCTCACAGATACGCAGTATTTT. Translated, it gives CASSLVGQGLTDTQYF. Variable domain in full (rest from reference TRBV11-2 and TRBJ2-3): EAGVAQSPRYKIIEKRQSVAFWCNPISGHATLYWYQQILGQGPKLLIQFQNNGVVDDSQLPKDRFSAERLKGVDSTLKIQPAKLEDSAVYLCASSLVGQGLTDTQYFGPGTRLTVL.

Notes on this clone: A read error may account for a junction end that differs from germline. The chain has TRBV13 and TRBJ2-2, with D possibly being TRBD2 (6 bases). The CDR3 totals 12 residues. In germline, CDR1 is PRHDT, CDR2 FYEKMQ (reference sequence). The CDR3 DNA follows: TGTGCCAGCAGCTCGCACGTCGGGGGGCTGTTTTTT. It specifies CASSSHVGGLFF.

This clone was recorded once. Here the CDR3 reads CSARQITEAFF. Here the CDR3 DNA reads TGCAGTGCTAGGCAGATCACTGAAGCTTTCTTT. The rearrangement joins TRBV20-1 to TRBJ1-1; D call uncertain. CDR1 is DFQATT and CDR2 is SNEGSKA in the germline V gene (reference sequence). This CDR3 contains 11 residues. V dropped 3 bases and J dropped 4 bases, with 6 bases sitting between them.